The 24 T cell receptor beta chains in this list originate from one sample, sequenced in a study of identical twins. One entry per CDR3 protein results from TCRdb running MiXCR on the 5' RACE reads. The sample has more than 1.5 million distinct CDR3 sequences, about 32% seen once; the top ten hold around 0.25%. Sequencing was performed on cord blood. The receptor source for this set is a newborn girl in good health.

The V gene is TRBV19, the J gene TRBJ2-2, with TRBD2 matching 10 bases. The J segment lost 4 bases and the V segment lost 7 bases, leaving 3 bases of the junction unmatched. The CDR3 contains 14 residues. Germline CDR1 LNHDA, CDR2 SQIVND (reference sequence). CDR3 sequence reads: CASTRLAGTGELFF. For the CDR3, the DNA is TGTGCCAGTACCCGACTAGCGGGCACCGGGGAGCTGTTTTTT.

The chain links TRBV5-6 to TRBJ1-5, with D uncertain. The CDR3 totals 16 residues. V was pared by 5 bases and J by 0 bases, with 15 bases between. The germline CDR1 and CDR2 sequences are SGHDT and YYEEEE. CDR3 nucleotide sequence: TGTGCCAGCAGGACCACAAGGAAGTATAGCAATCAGCCCCAGCATTTT. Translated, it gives CASRTTRKYSNQPQHF.

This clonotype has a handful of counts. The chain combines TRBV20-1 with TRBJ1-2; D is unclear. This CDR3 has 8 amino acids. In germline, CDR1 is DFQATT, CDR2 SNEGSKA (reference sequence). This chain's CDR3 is CGEYGYTF. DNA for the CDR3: TGCGGGGAATATGGCTACACCTTC.

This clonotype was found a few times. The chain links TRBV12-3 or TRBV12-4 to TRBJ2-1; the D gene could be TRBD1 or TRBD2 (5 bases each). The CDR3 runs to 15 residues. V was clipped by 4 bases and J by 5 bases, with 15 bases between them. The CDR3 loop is CASSSRSGTDNEQFF. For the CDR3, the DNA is TGTGCCAGCAGTTCCAGATCCGGGACCGACAATGAGCAGTTCTTC.

This chain's CDR3 is CASSFPVSGNTIYF. Written as DNA, the CDR3 is TGTGCCAGCAGCTTTCCGGTCTCTGGAAACACCATATATTTT. The chain carries TRBV7-9 and TRBJ1-3; D is unresolved. CDR1 and CDR2 (germline): SEHNR, FQNEAQ (reference sequence). The V end was cut by 3 bases, the J end by 0 bases, with 6 bases between. This CDR3 contains 14 residues.

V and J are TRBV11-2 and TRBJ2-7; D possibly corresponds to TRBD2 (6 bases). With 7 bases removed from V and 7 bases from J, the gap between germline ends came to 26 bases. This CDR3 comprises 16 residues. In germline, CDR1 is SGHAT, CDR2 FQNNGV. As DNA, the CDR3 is TGTGCCAGCACCTCCCACCGGGACTCCTTATACAATGAGCAGTACTTC. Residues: CASTSHRDSLYNEQYF.

CDR3 residues: CASSYSSPTGWYEQYF. Written as DNA, the CDR3 is TGTGCCAGCAGTTACTCTTCACCTACAGGGTGGTACGAGCAGTACTTC. This chain uses TRBV6-5 with TRBJ2-7; possibly TRBD1 for D (6 bases). The CDR3 has 16 residues. V lost 0 bases and J 4 bases, leaving 16 bases between the germline ends. Germline V gene data show CDR1 as MNHEY and CDR2 as SVGAGI.

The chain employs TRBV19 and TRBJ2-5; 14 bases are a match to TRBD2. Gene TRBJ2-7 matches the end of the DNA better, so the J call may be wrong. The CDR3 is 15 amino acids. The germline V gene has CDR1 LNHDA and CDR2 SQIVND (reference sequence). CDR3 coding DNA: TGTGCCAGTAGCGGGACTAGCGGGAGTGGCTACGAGCAGTACTTC. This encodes CASSGTSGSGYEQYF.

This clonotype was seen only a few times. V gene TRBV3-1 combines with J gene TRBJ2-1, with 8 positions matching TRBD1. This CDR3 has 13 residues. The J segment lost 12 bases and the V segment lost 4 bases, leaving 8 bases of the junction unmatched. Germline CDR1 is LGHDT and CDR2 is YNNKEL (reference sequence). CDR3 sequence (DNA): TGTGCCAGCAGCCCACCCACCGGGACAGGGCAGTTCTTC. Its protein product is CASSPPTGTGQFF.

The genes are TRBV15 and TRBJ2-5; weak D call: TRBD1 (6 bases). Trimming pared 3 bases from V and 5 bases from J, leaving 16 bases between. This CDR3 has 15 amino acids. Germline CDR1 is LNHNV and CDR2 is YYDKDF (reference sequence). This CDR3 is CATSSDGQPGETQYF. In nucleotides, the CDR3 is TGTGCCACCAGCAGCGACGGACAGCCTGGGGAGACCCAGTACTTC. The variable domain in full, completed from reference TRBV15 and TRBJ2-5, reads DAMVIQNPRYQVTQFGKPVTLSCSQTLNHNVMYWYQQKSSQAPKLLFHYYDKDFNNEADTPDNFQSRRPNTSFCFLDIRSPGLGDTAMYLCATSSDGQPGETQYFGPGTRLLVL.

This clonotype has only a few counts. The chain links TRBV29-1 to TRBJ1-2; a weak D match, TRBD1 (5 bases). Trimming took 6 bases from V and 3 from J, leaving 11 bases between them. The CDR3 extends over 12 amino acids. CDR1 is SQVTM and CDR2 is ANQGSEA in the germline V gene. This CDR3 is CSVPGLDYGYTF. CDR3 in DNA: TGCAGCGTCCCAGGGCTAGACTATGGCTACACCTTC.

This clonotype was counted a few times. The CDR3 sequence: CASSVVEGAREKLFF. In nucleotides, the CDR3 is TGCGCCAGCAGCGTGGTTGAGGGGGCAAGGGAAAAACTGTTTTTT. The gene calls are TRBV5-1 and TRBJ1-4; 7 bases align to TRBD1. After removal of 4 bases from V and 8 bases from J, the junction contained 11 bases not matched to a gene. The CDR3 runs to 15 residues. The germline V gene encodes CDR1 SGHRS and CDR2 YFSETQ.

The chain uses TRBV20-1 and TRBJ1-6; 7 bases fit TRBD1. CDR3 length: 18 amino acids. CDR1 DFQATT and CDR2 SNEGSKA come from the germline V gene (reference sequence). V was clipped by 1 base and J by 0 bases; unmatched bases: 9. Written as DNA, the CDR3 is TGCAGTGCTAGAGGCTCGCGGACAGGCAGCTCCTATAATTCACCCCTCCACTTT. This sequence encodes CSARGSRTGSSYNSPLHF.

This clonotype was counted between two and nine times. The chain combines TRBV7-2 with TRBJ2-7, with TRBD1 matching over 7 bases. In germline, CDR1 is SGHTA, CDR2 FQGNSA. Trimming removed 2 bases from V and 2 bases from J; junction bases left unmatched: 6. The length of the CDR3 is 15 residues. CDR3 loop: CASSLWGQSTYEQYF. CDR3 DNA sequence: TGTGCCAGCAGCTTATGGGGACAGAGCACCTACGAGCAGTACTTC.

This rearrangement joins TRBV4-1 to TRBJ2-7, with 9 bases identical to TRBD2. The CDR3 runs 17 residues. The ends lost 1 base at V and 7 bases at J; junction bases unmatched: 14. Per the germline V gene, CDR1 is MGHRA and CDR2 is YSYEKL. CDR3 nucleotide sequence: TGCGCCAGCAGCCAAGTGGCGTCGGGACTAGCTATCAATGAGCAGTACTTC. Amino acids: CASSQVASGLAINEQYF.

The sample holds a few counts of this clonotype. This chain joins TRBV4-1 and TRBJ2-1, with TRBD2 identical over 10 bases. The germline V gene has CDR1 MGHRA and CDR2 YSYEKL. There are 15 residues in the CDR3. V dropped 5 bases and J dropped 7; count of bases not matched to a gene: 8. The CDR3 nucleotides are TGCGCCAGCAGCGGTTATAGCGGGGGGCGGAATGAGCAGTTCTTC. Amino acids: CASSGYSGGRNEQFF.

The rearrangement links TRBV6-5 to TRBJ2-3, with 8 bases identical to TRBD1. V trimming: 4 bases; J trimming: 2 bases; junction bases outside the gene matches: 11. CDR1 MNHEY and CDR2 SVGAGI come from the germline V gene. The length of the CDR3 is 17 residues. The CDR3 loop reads CASSSTTRTGYTDTQYF. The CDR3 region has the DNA TGTGCCAGCAGTTCCACCACCCGGACAGGGTACACAGATACGCAGTATTTT.

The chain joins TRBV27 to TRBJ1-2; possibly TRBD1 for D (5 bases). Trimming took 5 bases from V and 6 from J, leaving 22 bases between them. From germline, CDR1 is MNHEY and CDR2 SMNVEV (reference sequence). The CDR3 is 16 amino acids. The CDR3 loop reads CASSPEWGLHLDGYTF. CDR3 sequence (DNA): TGTGCCAGCAGTCCCGAGTGGGGCCTTCACCTCGATGGCTACACCTTC.

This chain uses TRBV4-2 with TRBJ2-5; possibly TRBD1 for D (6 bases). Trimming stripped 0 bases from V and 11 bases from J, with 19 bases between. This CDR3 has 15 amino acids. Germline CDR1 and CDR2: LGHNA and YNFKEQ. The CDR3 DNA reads TGTGCCAGCAGCCAAGAACCTTTTTCATGGACAGTGCAGTACTTC. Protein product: CASSQEPFSWTVQYF.

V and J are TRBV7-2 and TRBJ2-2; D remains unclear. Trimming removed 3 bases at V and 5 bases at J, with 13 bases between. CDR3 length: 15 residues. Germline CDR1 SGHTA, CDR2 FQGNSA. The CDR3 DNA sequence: TGTGCCAGCAGCTTTCGGCTAGTTGGGACCGGGGAGCTGTTTTTT. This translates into CASSFRLVGTGELFF. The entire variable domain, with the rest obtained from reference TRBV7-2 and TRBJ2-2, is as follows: GAGVSQSPSNKVTEKGKDVELRCDPISGHTALYWYRQSLGQGLEFLIYFQGNSAPDKSGLPSDRFSAERTGGSVSTLTIQRTQQEDSAVYLCASSFRLVGTGELFFGEGSRLTVL.

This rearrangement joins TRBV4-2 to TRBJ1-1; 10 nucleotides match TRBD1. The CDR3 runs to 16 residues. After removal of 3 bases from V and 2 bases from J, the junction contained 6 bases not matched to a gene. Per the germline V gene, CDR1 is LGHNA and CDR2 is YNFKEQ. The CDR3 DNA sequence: TGTGCCAGCAGCCACGGTGGGACAGGGGCTAACACTGAAGCTTTCTTT. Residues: CASSHGGTGANTEAFF.

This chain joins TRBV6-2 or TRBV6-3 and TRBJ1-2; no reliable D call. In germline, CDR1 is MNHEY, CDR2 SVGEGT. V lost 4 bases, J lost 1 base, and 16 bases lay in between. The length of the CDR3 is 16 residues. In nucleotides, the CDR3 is TGTGCCAGCAGTTTATTGGGCCGCGCCCTTAACTATGGCTACACCTTC. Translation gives CASSLLGRALNYGYTF.

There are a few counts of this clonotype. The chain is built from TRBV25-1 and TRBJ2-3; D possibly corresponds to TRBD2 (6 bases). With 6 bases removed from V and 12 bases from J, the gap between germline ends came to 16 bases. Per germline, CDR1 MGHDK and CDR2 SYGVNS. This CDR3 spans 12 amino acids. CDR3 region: CASSETTGGQYF. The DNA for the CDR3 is TGTGCCAGCAGCGAGACTACCGGGGGACAGTATTTT.

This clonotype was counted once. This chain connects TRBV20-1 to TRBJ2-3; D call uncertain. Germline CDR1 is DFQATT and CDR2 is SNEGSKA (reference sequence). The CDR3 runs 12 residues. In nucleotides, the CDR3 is TGCAGCTCTGACGAGGTGACAGATACGCAGTATTTT. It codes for CSSDEVTDTQYF.